A single sample gave rise to the 7 T cell receptor beta chains below, sequenced in a study of graft-versus-host responses after intestinal transplantation. Their antigen targets remain unknown. Profiling relied on immunoSEQ multiplex PCR, and the TCRdb table lists in-frame clones only, not all of them. Of approximately 100,000 clones listed, roughly 93% were seen once; the top ten hold 0.9% to 1.5%. The material was unstimulated CD8+ T cells sorted from spleen or lymph node cells, obtained before intestinal transplant. The receptors derive from a human donor who received an intestinal transplant.

This clone has a handful of counts. CDR3 in amino acids: CASSIGTPGSYEQYF. CDR3 nucleotides: TGTGCCAGTAGTATTGGGACTCCGGGCTCCTACGAGCAGTACTTC. J is TRBJ2-7 and V is TRBV19; D is possibly TRBD2 (6 bases). The V gene lost 3 bases and the J gene lost 0 bases, with 12 bases spanning the gap. Per the germline V gene, CDR1 is LNHDA and CDR2 is SQIVND (reference sequence). CDR3 length: 15 residues.

V and J are TRBV23-1 and TRBJ1-6; TRBD1 is a possible D gene (6 bases). TRBV23-1 is assigned to the ORF class and has an uncertain function. The CDR3 is 16 residues long. Trimming stripped 6 bases from V and 10 bases from J, with 22 bases between. CDR3 bases: TGCGCCAGCAGCCCGGGGGGGGCGGTCTCAAGGTCACCCCTCCACTTT. This sequence encodes CASSPGGAVSRSPLHF.

The V and J genes are TRBV27 and TRBJ2-7; D unresolved. The germline V gene has CDR1 MNHEY and CDR2 SMNVEV (reference sequence). The ends were cut back, 7 bases at V and 5 bases at J, with 18 bases in the middle. The CDR3 loop spans 14 amino acids. CDR3 nucleotide sequence: TGTGCCAGCATCCCCCCGTGGCAGAGCGACGAGCAGTACTTC. It is translated as CASIPPWQSDEQYF.

The chain links TRBV11-2 to TRBJ1-3; tentatively, D is TRBD1 (5 bases). The CDR3 consists of 15 residues. The germline V gene has CDR1 SGHAT and CDR2 FQNNGV. V was clipped by 4 bases and J by 0 bases, with 10 bases between them. The CDR3 is CASSSRESSGNTIYF. As DNA, the CDR3 is TGTGCCAGCAGCTCCAGGGAGAGCTCTGGAAACACCATATATTTT.

This chain joins TRBV7-9 and TRBJ1-2, with 11 bases that match TRBD1. Trimming cost V 4 bases and J 0 bases; bases outside gene matches: 10. The CDR3 totals 18 residues. Germline assignment: CDR1 SEHNR and CDR2 FQNEAQ (reference sequence). In DNA form, the CDR3 reads TGTGCCAGCAGCTCAACCCCGGGACAGGGGGAATCTAACTATGGCTACACCTTC. Translation: CASSSTPGQGESNYGYTF.

The chain carries TRBV29-1 and TRBJ2-7; the D is unclear. CDR1 and CDR2 from the germline V gene are SQVTM and ANQGSEA. V lost 4 bases and J lost 0, with 10 bases in between. The length of the CDR3 is 13 residues. The chain's CDR3 is CSVVTAPSYEQYF. CDR3 in DNA: TGCAGCGTTGTCACAGCCCCCTCCTACGAGCAGTACTTC.

The V and J genes are TRBV19 and TRBJ2-7, with 7 bases lining up with TRBD1. This CDR3 contains 18 residues. Germline loops: CDR1 LNHDA, CDR2 SQIVND (reference sequence). V gave up 0 bases and J gave up 1 base; unmatched junction bases: 12. CDR3 nucleotide sequence: TGTGCCAGTAGTATAGATCCAACAAAAAGGACAGGATCCTACGAGCAGTACTTC. It translates to CASSIDPTKRTGSYEQYF.